One and the same sample provided the 19 T cell receptor beta chains below, sequenced in a study of PD-1 blockade in classical Hodgkin lymphoma. Time point given: cycle 4 day 1 (C4D1), after six to seven weeks of nivolumab. Each and every patient relapsed after autologous stem cell transplantation, and patients got differing brentuximab vedotin exposure. Measured with immunoSEQ multiplex PCR; TCRdb has only the in-frame clones, and not every one. Of 35,000 to 50,000 clones in the sample, approximately 71% are singletons; the top ten hold roughly 2.6%. Sample: peripheral blood mononuclear cells (PBMCs), taken before the fourth cycle of nivolumab. These receptors were obtained from a human donor with classical Hodgkin lymphoma.

The V gene is TRBV7-3, the J gene TRBJ2-2, with TRBD1 as a possible D gene (5 bases). Germline assignment: CDR1 SGHTA and CDR2 FQGTGA. V dropped 2 bases and J dropped 3 bases, with 10 bases sitting between them. CDR3 length: 15 residues. The CDR3 region is CASSLQGAHTGELFF. CDR3 sequence (DNA): TGTGCCAGCAGCTTACAAGGGGCCCACACCGGGGAGCTGTTTTTT.

The rearrangement uses TRBV6-1 and TRBJ2-2; possible D gene TRBD1, 5 bases. Trimming took 8 bases from V and 7 from J, leaving 11 bases between them. The germline V gene encodes CDR1 MNHNS and CDR2 SASEGT. This CDR3 contains 12 residues. Written as DNA, the CDR3 is TGTGCCAGCGGGGCGTTTCGCGGGGAGCTGTTTTTT. Protein sequence: CASGAFRGELFF.

V is TRBV13 and J is TRBJ1-4; D is possibly TRBD1 (5 bases). The germline V gene encodes CDR1 PRHDT and CDR2 FYEKMQ (reference sequence). There are 19 residues in the CDR3. V lost 4 bases to trimming and J lost 7 bases, with 28 bases between them. The chain's CDR3 is CASSYRGQWKGGGGEKLFF. CDR3 DNA sequence: TGTGCCAGCAGCTACCGCGGGCAGTGGAAAGGCGGGGGAGGTGAAAAACTGTTTTTT.

The CDR3 loop reads CASSQEGTPGTDTQYF. CDR3 nucleotide sequence: TGCGCCAGCAGCCAAGAGGGGACCCCCGGCACAGATACGCAGTATTTT. The chain has TRBV4-3 and TRBJ2-3, with D perhaps matching TRBD1 or TRBD2 (5 bases each). Trimming took off 0 bases at V and 1 base at J, with 11 bases between the two ends. The length of the CDR3 is 16 residues. CDR1 and CDR2 from the germline V gene are LGHNA and YSLEER.

This clone turned up a few times. The chain combines TRBV15 with TRBJ1-1; 8 bases align to TRBD1. The germline CDR1 and CDR2 sequences are LNHNV and YYDKDF (reference sequence). CDR3 length: 14 amino acids. V lost 6 bases and J lost 1; bases outside the gene matches: 4. The CDR3 loop is CATSMGQENTEAFF. In DNA form, the CDR3 reads TGTGCCACCAGTATGGGACAGGAGAACACTGAAGCTTTCTTT.

This chain connects TRBV30 to TRBJ2-1; D is uncertain. Germline loops: CDR1 GTSNPN, CDR2 SVGIG (reference sequence). The CDR3 covers 14 residues. V lost 5 bases and J lost 7, with 18 bases in between. In nucleotides, the CDR3 is TGTGCCTGGTGCAGCGATCAGGTATGGAATGAGCAGTTCTTC. It yields the protein CAWCSDQVWNEQFF.

This clone was detected once. This chain uses TRBV13 with TRBJ2-1, with D possibly TRBD2 on 6 matching bases. Germline V gene data show CDR1 as PRHDT and CDR2 as FYEKMQ (reference sequence). This CDR3 comprises 15 residues. V was cut by 6 bases and J by 8 bases, with 20 bases left in between. CDR3 region: CASRVYGGRKDEQFF. Written as DNA, the CDR3 is TGTGCCAGCAGGGTTTATGGGGGGAGGAAAGATGAGCAGTTCTTC.

This chain links TRBV28 with TRBJ2-3, with a tentative D call TRBD1 (6 bases). V lost 3 bases and J 5 bases, leaving 12 bases between the germline ends. Germline V lookup: CDR1 MDHEN, CDR2 SYDVKM. The CDR3 covers 14 residues. The CDR3 DNA sequence: TGTGCCAGCAGTTTCGGGACAACGGTAGATACGCAGTATTTT. It is translated as CASSFGTTVDTQYF.

This clone occurred once. The chain joins TRBV5-6 to TRBJ2-7; D not resolved. V shed 2 bases and J shed 1 base, with 1 base lying between them. Germline CDR1 SGHDT, CDR2 YYEEEE. The CDR3 is made up of 11 amino acids. CDR3 loop: CASSFSYEQYF. The CDR3 DNA is TGTGCCAGCAGCTTTTCCTACGAGCAGTACTTC.

Of note for this clone: Distinct nucleotide sequences in the sample also encode this CDR3. This chain links TRBV29-1 with TRBJ1-1; D unclear. V was shortened by 7 bases and J by 2 bases, with 8 bases between the two germline ends. From germline, CDR1 is SQVTM and CDR2 ANQGSEA. The CDR3 is 11 amino acids. CDR3 DNA sequence: TGCAGCGGGACCGCCAACACTGAAGCTTTCTTT. It codes for CSGTANTEAFF.

This chain connects TRBV27 to TRBJ2-7; D might be TRBD2 (6 bases). Germline CDR1 reads MNHEY; CDR2 reads SMNVEV (reference sequence). This CDR3 has 14 amino acids. V gave up 5 bases and J gave up 1 base, with 12 bases separating them. The CDR3 here is CASSPVTRSYEQYF. For the CDR3, the DNA is TGTGCCAGCAGTCCTGTGACTAGGTCCTACGAGCAGTACTTC.

The chain uses TRBV11-2 and TRBJ1-6; no definite D call. CDR1 and CDR2 from the germline V gene are SGHAT and FQNNGV. V lost 2 bases to trimming and J lost 7 bases, with 15 bases between them. There are 16 residues in the CDR3. CDR3 residues: CASSLFGSERNSPLHF. The DNA for the CDR3 is TGTGCCAGCAGCTTATTTGGCAGTGAGCGGAATTCACCCCTCCACTTT.

This sequence joins TRBV9 and TRBJ1-1, with D perhaps matching TRBD1 (5 bases). Trimming took off 0 bases at V and 0 bases at J, with 9 bases between the two ends. The germline gives CDR1 SGDLS, CDR2 YYNGEE. The CDR3 spans 15 residues. The CDR3 nucleotides are TGTGCCAGCAGCGTAGAGGGGTCGATGAACACTGAAGCTTTCTTT. It translates to CASSVEGSMNTEAFF.

The CDR3 loop is CASSDRQFAGLPENIQYF. CDR3 bases: TGTGCCAGCAGTGACCGTCAATTCGCGGGCCTCCCGGAAAACATTCAGTACTTC. This chain connects TRBV6-1 to TRBJ2-4, with D perhaps matching TRBD2 (5 bases). The CDR3 sequence is 18 residues long. Germline assignment: CDR1 MNHNS and CDR2 SASEGT. V was cut by 3 bases and J by 5 bases, with 23 bases left in between.

The chain recombines TRBV6-1 with TRBJ1-5; no definite D call. Trimming took off 4 bases at V and 5 bases at J, with 9 bases between the two ends. This CDR3 is built from 13 residues. Germline V gene data show CDR1 as MNHNS and CDR2 as SASEGT. As DNA, the CDR3 is TGTGCCAGCAGTGTAGGGTGGGATCAGCCCCAGCATTTT. Translated: CASSVGWDQPQHF.

The chain has TRBV7-9 and TRBJ2-5; D is perhaps TRBD1 (6 bases). The CDR3 has 16 residues. V was trimmed by 5 bases and J by 2 bases, leaving 18 bases between them. CDR1 SEHNR and CDR2 FQNEAQ come from the germline V gene (reference sequence). In nucleotides, the CDR3 is TGTGCCAGCAGCCCAACCTTGGGACAACCTCAAGAGACCCAGTACTTC. Translating it yields CASSPTLGQPQETQYF. The full variable domain, in which reference TRBV7-9 and TRBJ2-5 provide the parts outside the CDR3, is DTGVSQNPRHKITKRGQNVTFRCDPISEHNRLYWYRQTLGQGPEFLTYFQNEAQLEKSRLLSDRFSAERPKGSFSTLEIQRTEQGDSAMYLCASSPTLGQPQETQYFGPGTRLLVL.

The J gene is TRBJ1-1, the V gene TRBV30; tentatively, D is TRBD1 (5 bases). Germline CDR1 GTSNPN, CDR2 SVGIG (reference sequence). V lost 3 bases and J lost 0, with 5 bases in between. CDR3 length: 12 amino acids. The CDR3 sequence: CAWSRVNTEAFF. CDR3 nucleotide sequence: TGTGCCTGGAGCAGGGTGAACACTGAAGCTTTCTTT.

This CDR3 is CASSYSTLSGFEAFF. CDR3 in DNA: TGTGCCAGCAGTTACTCGACCCTGTCGGGATTTGAAGCTTTCTTT. The V call is TRBV6-5, the J call TRBJ1-1; no clear D. Trimming cost V 0 bases and J 7 bases, with 15 bases left between them. Germline assignment: CDR1 MNHEY and CDR2 SVGAGI. There are 15 residues in the CDR3.

This sequence joins TRBV30 and TRBJ1-3; 9 positions match TRBD1. The CDR3 consists of 14 residues. Per the germline V gene, CDR1 is GTSNPN and CDR2 is SVGIG (reference sequence). V was clipped by 2 bases and J by 2 bases; unmatched bases: 1. The CDR3 spells CAWSRTGAGNTIYF. The DNA for the CDR3 is TGTGCCTGGAGTCGGACAGGGGCTGGAAACACCATATATTTT.